Sequencing of this TCR beta chain was carried out in a study of blood T cell repertoires in COVID-19. This clone has just a few counts. From germline, CDR1 is MGHRA and CDR2 YSYEKL. This CDR3 region has 17 residues. V lost 4 bases and J lost 4; bases outside the gene matches: 7. Clones were sequenced by immunoSEQ multiplex PCR, and TCRdb holds only the in-frame ones, with some missing. The table has some 90,000 clones, about 92% seen once. Sequencing input: peripheral blood. This clonotype originated in a man aged 50 to 59 with acute or convalescent COVID-19. The V and J genes are TRBV4-1 and TRBJ2-5; 15 nucleotides align to TRBD2. CDR3 nucleotides: TGCGCCAGCAGCCTAGGACTAGCGGGAGGGCCACGAGAGACCCAGTACTTC. The encoded protein is CASSLGLAGGPRETQYF.